This T cell receptor beta chain was retrieved from a study of Ad26.COV2.S vaccination and SARS-CoV-2 variants. Study overall: Once or twice, 56 days apart, Ad26.COV2.S was delivered intramuscularly.

Trimming took 6 bases from V and 2 from J, leaving 4 bases between them. Germline CDR1 and CDR2: WNHNN and SYGVQD (reference sequence). The CDR3 extends over 12 amino acids. Specified treatment: some 20 received Ad26.COV2.S at low or high dose, single or two shots; 5 received placebo; per-sample allocation not given. Sampling occurred on day 63 after the first vaccine or placebo injection. Aged 18-55 years, donor was enrolled in Boston at some point between 2019 and 2021. Profiled with immunoSEQ multiplex PCR; TCRdb holds only in-frame clones, not every one. The sample yields hundreds of thousands of clones, more than 70% seen once.

This sample comprised peripheral blood, obtained in a trial of Ad26.COV2.S vaccine versus placebo. The receptor's source is a person between 18 and 65 years old who received the Ad26.COV2.S COVID-19 vaccine or a placebo. This chain joins TRBV10-1 and TRBJ2-2; the D is unclear. The DNA of the CDR3 is TGCGCCAGCAGGCTAAACACCGGGGAGCTGTTTTTT. Translation gives CASRLNTGELFF.